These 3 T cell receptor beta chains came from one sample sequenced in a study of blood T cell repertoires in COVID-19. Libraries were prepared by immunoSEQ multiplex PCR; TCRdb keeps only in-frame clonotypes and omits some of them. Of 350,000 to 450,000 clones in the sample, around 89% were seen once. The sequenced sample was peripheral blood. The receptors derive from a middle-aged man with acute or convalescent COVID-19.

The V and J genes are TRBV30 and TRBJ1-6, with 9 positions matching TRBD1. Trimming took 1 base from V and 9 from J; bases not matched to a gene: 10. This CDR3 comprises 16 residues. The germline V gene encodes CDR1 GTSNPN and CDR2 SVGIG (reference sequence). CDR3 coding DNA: TGTGCCTGGAGTGGCTTCGGGACAGGGTCGGCTTCACCCCTCCACTTT. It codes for CAWSGFGTGSASPLHF.

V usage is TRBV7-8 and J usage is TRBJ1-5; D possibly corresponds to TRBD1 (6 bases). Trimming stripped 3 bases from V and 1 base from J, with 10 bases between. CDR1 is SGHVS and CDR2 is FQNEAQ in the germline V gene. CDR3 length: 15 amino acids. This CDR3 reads CASSLGAMSNQPQHF. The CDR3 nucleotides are TGTGCCAGCAGCTTGGGGGCGATGAGCAATCAGCCCCAGCATTTT.

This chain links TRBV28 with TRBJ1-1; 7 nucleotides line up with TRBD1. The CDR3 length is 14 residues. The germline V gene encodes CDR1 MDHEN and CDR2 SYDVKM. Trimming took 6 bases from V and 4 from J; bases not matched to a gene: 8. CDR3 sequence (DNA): TGTGCCAGCAGGTTAGACAGGGAAGTCACTGAAGCTTTCTTT. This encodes CASRLDREVTEAFF.